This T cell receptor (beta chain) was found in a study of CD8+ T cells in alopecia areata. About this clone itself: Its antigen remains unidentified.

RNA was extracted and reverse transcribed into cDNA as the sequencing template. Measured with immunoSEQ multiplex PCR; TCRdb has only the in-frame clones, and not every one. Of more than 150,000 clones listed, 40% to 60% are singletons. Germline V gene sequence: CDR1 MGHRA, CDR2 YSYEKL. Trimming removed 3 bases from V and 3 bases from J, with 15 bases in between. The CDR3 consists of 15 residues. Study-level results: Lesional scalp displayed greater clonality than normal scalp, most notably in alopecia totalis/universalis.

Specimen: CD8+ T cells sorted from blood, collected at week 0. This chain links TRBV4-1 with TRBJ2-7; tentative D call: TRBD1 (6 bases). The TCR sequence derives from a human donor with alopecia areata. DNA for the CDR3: TGCGCCAGCAGCCACCAGGCCGGGACATTCTACGAGCAGTACTTC. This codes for CASSHQAGTFYEQYF.